Below are 22 T cell receptor beta chains sequenced from a single sample in a study of cytomegalovirus exposure and HLA in healthy donors. The primer mix had 60 Vbeta and 13 Jbeta primers. Assay used: immunoSEQ multiplex PCR; TCRdb lists only in-frame clones, some missing. Of 150,000 to 200,000 clones listed, roughly 80% were seen once; the top ten hold less than 4.5%. What was sequenced was PBMCs. All receptors come from a man under 40 in good health and CMV-seropositive.

The V call is TRBV25-1, the J call TRBJ1-2; D gene uncertain. The CDR3 has 11 amino acids. V dropped 5 bases and J dropped 3 bases, with 4 bases sitting between them. CDR1 and CDR2 from the germline V gene are MGHDK and SYGVNS. The CDR3 DNA reads TGTGCCAGCAGTACAGACTATGGCTACACCTTC. Translated: CASSTDYGYTF.

The J gene is TRBJ1-1, the V gene TRBV30; D remains ambiguous. In germline, CDR1 is GTSNPN, CDR2 SVGIG (reference sequence). Trimming took 5 bases from V and 1 from J, leaving 17 bases between them. The CDR3 extends over 15 amino acids. This chain's CDR3 is CAWAPPEGENTEAFF. The DNA for the CDR3 is TGTGCCTGGGCCCCTCCCGAGGGTGAGAACACTGAAGCTTTCTTT.

This chain connects TRBV5-1 to TRBJ1-1; D perhaps matches TRBD1 (5 bases). Germline values: CDR1 SGHRS, CDR2 YFSETQ. This CDR3 is 14 amino acids long. Between the trimmed V and J ends, which lost 4 bases and 3 bases, there was a span of 13 bases. CDR3 coding DNA: TGCGCCAGCAGCCCAGGGCAGCGACACACTGAAGCTTTCTTT. Translation: CASSPGQRHTEAFF.

The chain uses TRBV5-4 and TRBJ2-5, with 8 bases matching TRBD2. The CDR3 length is 15 residues. Trimming cost V 1 base and J 3 bases; bases outside gene matches: 5. The germline CDR1 and CDR2 sequences are SGHNT and YYREEE (reference sequence). DNA for the CDR3: TGTGCCAGCAGCTTGCCGGGGGGGCCGGAAGAGACCCAGTACTTC. This encodes CASSLPGGPEETQYF.

This rearrangement joins TRBV9 to TRBJ2-4; maybe TRBD2 (6 bases). The CDR3 contains 15 residues. The germline V gene encodes CDR1 SGDLS and CDR2 YYNGEE. V was trimmed by 0 bases and J by 8 bases, leaving 15 bases between them. CDR3 sequence reads: CASSVDLGGEDIQYF. The CDR3 nucleotides read TGTGCCAGCAGCGTAGATCTGGGGGGTGAGGACATTCAGTACTTC.

The chain joins TRBV29-1 to TRBJ2-5; D remains ambiguous. V was shortened by 5 bases and J by 3 bases, with 10 bases between the two germline ends. Per the germline V gene, CDR1 is SQVTM and CDR2 is ANQGSEA. This CDR3 comprises 12 residues. The CDR3 coding sequence is TGCAGCGTTTCCGTTGCGGAAGAGACCCAGTACTTC. It is translated as CSVSVAEETQYF. Variable domain in full (rest from reference TRBV29-1 and TRBJ2-5): SAVISQKPSRDICQRGTSLTIQCQVDSQVTMMFWYRQQPGQSLTLIATANQGSEATYESGFVIDKFPISRPNLTFSTLTVSNMSPEDSSIYLCSVSVAEETQYFGPGTRLLVL.

V usage is TRBV11-2 and J usage is TRBJ1-3; 7 bases are a match to TRBD1. V shed 4 bases and J 4 bases; nucleotides not matched to a gene: 1. CDR3 length equals 13 residues. Germline CDR1 is SGHAT and CDR2 is FQNNGV. In DNA form, the CDR3 reads TGTGCCAGCAGCTCGGGACAGGGAAACACCATATATTTT. Protein product: CASSSGQGNTIYF.

This chain connects TRBV25-1 to TRBJ1-2, with a weak D call TRBD1 (5 bases). This CDR3 spans 14 amino acids. V dropped 6 bases and J dropped 10 bases, with 21 bases sitting between them. Germline V lookup: CDR1 MGHDK, CDR2 SYGVNS. CDR3 sequence: CASSAALGVSIYTF. Here the CDR3 DNA reads TGTGCCAGCAGCGCCGCCCTAGGGGTGTCGATCTACACCTTC.

In regard to this clone: One end of the junction is discordant with germline, which a read error may explain. Distinct nucleotide sequences in the sample also encode this CDR3. The chain carries TRBV7-9 and TRBJ1-5; D may be TRBD1 (5 bases). Germline V gene data show CDR1 as SEHNR and CDR2 as FQNEAQ (reference sequence). The CDR3 consists of 16 residues. The CDR3 DNA reads TGTGCCAGTAGCTTAGCAGATTCAGGGTCGAATCAGCCCCAGCATTTT. This codes for CASSLADSGSNQPQHF.

CDR3 sequence reads: CASSQEDSGGYNEQFF. The CDR3 bases are TGTGCCAGCAGTCAGGAGGATAGCGGGGGTTACAATGAGCAGTTCTTC. This rearrangement joins TRBV6-4 to TRBJ2-1, with 9 bases fitting TRBD2. The V segment lost 5 bases and the J segment 4 bases; nucleotides outside the gene matches: 9. The length of the CDR3 is 16 residues. From germline, CDR1 is MRHNA and CDR2 SNTAGT.

The J gene is TRBJ2-3, the V gene TRBV7-6, with TRBD2 matching over 11 bases. The CDR3 sequence is 19 residues long. Germline lookup yields CDR1 SGHVS and CDR2 FNYEAQ. Trimming at V came to 5 bases and at J to 0 bases, leaving 13 bases not matched to a gene. CDR3 bases: TGTGCCAGCAGCCACTTGAGGTTTAGCGGGGGGGCGAGCACAGATACGCAGTATTTT. It specifies CASSHLRFSGGASTDTQYF.

The V and J genes are TRBV6-1 and TRBJ2-3; 9 bases map to TRBD2. Germline assignment: CDR1 MNHNS and CDR2 SASEGT. V was pared by 6 bases and J by 0 bases, with 4 bases of the junction left unmatched. This CDR3 has 15 residues. The DNA for the CDR3 is TGTGCCAGCAGGATCCTAGCGGGGAGCACAGATACGCAGTATTTT. This sequence encodes CASRILAGSTDTQYF.

The chain recombines TRBV6-6 with TRBJ1-1, with D tentatively TRBD1 (6 bases). V was pared by 4 bases and J by 1 base, with 13 bases between. CDR1 MNHNY and CDR2 SVGAGI come from the germline V gene (reference sequence). This CDR3 has 15 amino acids. CDR3 DNA: TGTGCCAGCAGTTCTGGGGGGGCTGGGAACACTGAAGCTTTCTTT. Amino acid sequence: CASSSGGAGNTEAFF.

This clone has just one count. The chain has TRBV7-9 and TRBJ2-2; TRBD1 matches 7 bases. Unmatched junction bases numbered 6, after V lost 3 bases and J lost 8 bases. There are 14 residues in the CDR3. The germline V gene has CDR1 SEHNR and CDR2 FQNEAQ (reference sequence). CDR3 in DNA: TGTGCCAGCAGCTTTGACAGGGTCCTTGGGGAGCTGTTTTTT. This sequence encodes CASSFDRVLGELFF.

The chain recombines TRBV29-1 with TRBJ1-1; D is possibly TRBD1 (5 bases). V dropped 5 bases and J dropped 0 bases, with 16 bases sitting between them. The CDR3 runs 15 residues. Germline V gene data show CDR1 as SQVTM and CDR2 as ANQGSEA. The CDR3 loop is CSVSAGWGMNTEAFF. For the CDR3, the DNA is TGCAGCGTTAGCGCGGGGTGGGGCATGAACACTGAAGCTTTCTTT. The full variable domain, its missing parts supplied by reference TRBV29-1 and TRBJ1-1, is SAVISQKPSRDICQRGTSLTIQCQVDSQVTMMFWYRQQPGQSLTLIATANQGSEATYESGFVIDKFPISRPNLTFSTLTVSNMSPEDSSIYLCSVSAGWGMNTEAFFGQGTRLTVV.

The chain links TRBV18 to TRBJ1-1; TRBD1 agrees at 8 bases. The germline CDR1 and CDR2 sequences are KGHSH and LQKENI. CDR3 length: 14 residues. The trim removed 4 bases at V and 7 bases at J, leaving 8 bases unmatched. The CDR3 here is CASSRNDRGSEAFF. The CDR3 coding sequence is TGTGCCAGCTCACGAAATGACAGGGGAAGTGAAGCTTTCTTT. The variable domain in full, completed from reference TRBV18 and TRBJ1-1, reads NAGVMQNPRHLVRRRGQEARLRCSPMKGHSHVYWYRQLPEEGLKFMVYLQKENIIDESGMPKERFSAEFPKEGPSILRIQQVVRGDSAAYFCASSRNDRGSEAFFGQGTRLTVV.

This chain links TRBV5-6 with TRBJ2-7, with D perhaps matching TRBD1 (6 bases). The CDR3 length is 14 residues. V lost 1 base, J lost 5 bases, and 13 bases lay in between. Germline assignment: CDR1 SGHDT and CDR2 YYEEEE. This chain's CDR3 is CASSLLTGSNEQYF. CDR3 DNA sequence: TGTGCCAGCAGCTTGCTTACAGGGTCGAACGAGCAGTACTTC.

In this sample, this clone turned up once. This chain uses TRBV7-3 with TRBJ2-1, with 9 bases matching TRBD2. CDR1 is SGHTA and CDR2 is FQGTGA in the germline V gene. Germline trimming cut 5 bases from V and 3 bases from J; bases unmatched to any gene: 8. The CDR3 runs to 16 residues. For the CDR3, the DNA is TGTGCCAGCAGCGCCACTTCGACTAGCGGCTACAATGAGCAGTTCTTC. Translation gives CASSATSTSGYNEQFF.

J is TRBJ2-3 and V is TRBV5-4, with 10 bases that match TRBD2. The germline V gene encodes CDR1 SGHNT and CDR2 YYREEE (reference sequence). V shed 4 bases, J shed 5 bases, and the junction held 19 bases outside the gene matches. The length of the CDR3 is 19 residues. The CDR3 region has the DNA TGTGCCAGCAGCGGAACTAGCGGGGATATTTCCAGACGAGGAGATACGCAGTATTTT. It specifies CASSGTSGDISRRGDTQYF.

This clone was counted between two and nine times. This chain joins TRBV9 and TRBJ1-1; D unresolved. V gave up 4 bases and J gave up 2 bases, with 3 bases separating them. The germline V gene encodes CDR1 SGDLS and CDR2 YYNGEE. The CDR3 length is 11 residues. DNA of the CDR3: TGTGCCAGCAGCCTTAACACTGAAGCTTTCTTT. Residues: CASSLNTEAFF.

The chain uses TRBV5-5 and TRBJ2-7, with D maybe TRBD2 (6 bases). V was pared by 4 bases and J by 2 bases, with 13 bases between. The length of the CDR3 is 14 residues. Germline CDR1 and CDR2: SGHKS and YYEKEE (reference sequence). The CDR3 is CASSGGGAAYEQYF. The CDR3 DNA is TGTGCCAGCAGCGGTGGAGGGGCCGCCTACGAGCAGTACTTC.

This clone was counted only a few times. The chain combines TRBV30 with TRBJ2-1; D gene ambiguous. The CDR3 length is 11 residues. Per the germline V gene, CDR1 is GTSNPN and CDR2 is SVGIG (reference sequence). V shed 0 bases and J shed 11 bases, with 8 bases lying between them. In nucleotides, the CDR3 is TGTGCCTGGAGTGTCGGTGCGCAGCAGTTCTTC. Protein sequence: CAWSVGAQQFF. Full variable domain (missing parts from reference TRBV30 and TRBJ2-1): SQTIHQWPATLVQPVGSPLSLECTVEGTSNPNLYWYRQAAGRGLQLLFYSVGIGQISSEVPQNLSASRPQDRQFILSSKKLLLSDSGFYLCAWSVGAQQFFGPGTRLTVL.